The rows below give T cell receptor beta chains drawn from one sample of a study of read filtering for tumor transcriptome and immune sequencing. MiXCR was run by TCRdb on the reads, yielding one entry per CDR3 protein. The data show under 150,000 distinct CDR3 sequences, 13% seen once. Sequenced material: a population of CD138-negative cells sorted from bone marrow. The receptor source for this set is a donor at least 40 years old with multiple myeloma. Both conserved end residues are part of each CDR3. D genes are given only for firm matches. Not every row has a clone size; where given, it reads once, few, many or a size class.

cdr3_length d_call clone_size j_call v_call cdr3_nt cdr3_aa
15 TRBD2 many TRBJ2-1 TRBV6-5 TGTGCCAGTACGCTAGCGGGAGGGCCACAAAATGAGCAGTTCTTC CASTLAGGPQNEQFF
14 NA many TRBJ2-2 TRBV27 TGTGCCAGCAGTCTAGCACAAAGCGCCGGGGAGCTGTTTTTT CASSLAQSAGELFF
16 TRBD2 many TRBJ2-5 TRBV5-1 TGCGCCAGCAGCTTGGATGTAGCGGGAGAAGGAGAGACCCAGTACTTC CASSLDVAGEGETQYF
15 TRBD2 NA TRBJ2-1 TRBV20-1 TGCAGTGCTACACCGGCTAGCGGACCATACAATGAGCAGTTCTTC CSATPASGPYNEQFF
14 TRBD1 many TRBJ1-1 TRBV12-3/TRBV12-4 TGTGCCAGCAGTTCCCTCGGGACAGACACTGAAGCTTTCTTT CASSSLGTDTEAFF
16 NA many TRBJ2-1 TRBV20-1 TGCAGTGCTAGAGATTTACGGCTTAGCTCCTACAATGAGCAGTTCTTC CSARDLRLSSYNEQFF
11 NA many TRBJ2-3 TRBV5-1 TGCGCCAGCAGATCTTCAGATACGCAGTATTTT CASRSSDTQYF
16 TRBD2 many TRBJ2-1 TRBV20-1 TGCAGTGCTAGACCCAGCGGGAGGGCCTTATTGAATGAGCAGTTCTTC CSARPSGRALLNEQFF
14 NA many TRBJ2-3 TRBV7-2 TGTGCCAGCAGCTTGATAGCGCGCACAGATACGCAGTATTTT CASSLIARTDTQYF
15 NA many TRBJ2-1 TRBV7-3 TGTGCCAGCAGCGCCCGGCACCTGGGGACCAATGAGCAGTTCTTC CASSARHLGTNEQFF
15 NA many TRBJ2-1 TRBV7-9 TGTGCCAACAGCTTAGGGCAGCGGAGCAACAATGAGCAGTTCTTC CANSLGQRSNNEQFF
15 NA many TRBJ2-5 TRBV12-5 TGTGCTAGTGGTTTGGTAGTCGGGGAGTGGGAGACCCAGTACTTC CASGLVVGEWETQYF
14 NA medium-sized TRBJ2-1 TRBV20-1 TGCAGTGCTAGAGATCGGATGGGCTACAATGAGCAGTTCTTC CSARDRMGYNEQFF
12 NA many TRBJ1-2 TRBV9 TGTGCCAGCAGCGTAGAGGATTATGGCTACACCTTC CASSVEDYGYTF
18 TRBD2 many TRBJ2-1 TRBV6-2/TRBV6-3 TGTGCCAGCACCCTCGTCAAAGTCGGCGGGAGGGCTTACAATGAGCAGTTCTTC CASTLVKVGGRAYNEQFF
14 NA NA TRBJ2-7 TRBV7-9 TGTGCCAGCAGCTTAGTCGGTGTGGGCTACGAGCAGTACTTC CASSLVGVGYEQYF
15 TRBD2 few TRBJ2-5 TRBV20-1 TGCAGTGCCCCCCCCCCGACTAGCGGGCAAGAGACCCAGTACTTC CSAPPPTSGQETQYF
13 NA few TRBJ1-1 TRBV6-1 TGTGCCAGCAGTGAAGAACCGCTGGGAGGAGCTTTCTTT CASSEEPLGGAFF
12 TRBD2 many TRBJ2-7 TRBV7-9 TGTGCCAGCAGCCCGCCGGGAGGCGAGCAGTACTTC CASSPPGGEQYF
14 TRBD1 many TRBJ1-1 TRBV30 TGTGCCTCGAAGGGACAGACCATGAACACTGAAGCTTTCTTT CASKGQTMNTEAFF
15 NA many TRBJ2-7 TRBV4-3 TGCGCCAGCAGCCGCAACACAGGGAACTCCTACGAGCAGTACTTC CASSRNTGNSYEQYF
13 NA many TRBJ2-1 TRBV29-1 TGCAGCGTTGGTACAGGGTCCTACAATGAGCAGTTCTTC CSVGTGSYNEQFF
16 TRBD2 many TRBJ2-3 TRBV6-1 TGTGCCAGCACCCAAGTGGCGGGGGGTCGCACAGATACGCAGTATTTT CASTQVAGGRTDTQYF
14 TRBD2 many TRBJ2-1 TRBV6-2/TRBV6-3 TGTGCCAGCACCCTAGCGGGAGAGGGGGTGGTGCAGTTCTTC CASTLAGEGVVQFF